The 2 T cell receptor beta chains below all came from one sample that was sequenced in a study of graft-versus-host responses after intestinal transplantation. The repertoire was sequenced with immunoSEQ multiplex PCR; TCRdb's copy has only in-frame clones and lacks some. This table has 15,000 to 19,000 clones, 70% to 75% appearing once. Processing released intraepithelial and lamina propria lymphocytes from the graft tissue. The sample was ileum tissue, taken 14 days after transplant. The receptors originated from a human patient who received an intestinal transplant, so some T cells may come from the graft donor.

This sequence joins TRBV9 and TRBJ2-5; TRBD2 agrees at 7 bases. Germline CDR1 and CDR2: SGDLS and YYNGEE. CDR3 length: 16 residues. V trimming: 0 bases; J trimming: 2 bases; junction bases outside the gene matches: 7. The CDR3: CASSVDSAGVQETQYF. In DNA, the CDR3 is TGTGCCAGCAGCGTAGACTCTGCGGGAGTGCAAGAGACCCAGTACTTC.

CDR3 DNA: TGTGCCAGCAGTCCCCCTGGCGATACGCAGTATTTT. This translates into CASSPPGDTQYF. V usage is TRBV6-6 and J usage is TRBJ2-3; D is ambiguous. CDR1 is MNHNY, CDR2 SVGAGI, per germline (reference sequence). The CDR3 totals 12 residues. Trimming shortened V by 5 bases and J by 6 bases, and 9 bases separated the two germline ends.